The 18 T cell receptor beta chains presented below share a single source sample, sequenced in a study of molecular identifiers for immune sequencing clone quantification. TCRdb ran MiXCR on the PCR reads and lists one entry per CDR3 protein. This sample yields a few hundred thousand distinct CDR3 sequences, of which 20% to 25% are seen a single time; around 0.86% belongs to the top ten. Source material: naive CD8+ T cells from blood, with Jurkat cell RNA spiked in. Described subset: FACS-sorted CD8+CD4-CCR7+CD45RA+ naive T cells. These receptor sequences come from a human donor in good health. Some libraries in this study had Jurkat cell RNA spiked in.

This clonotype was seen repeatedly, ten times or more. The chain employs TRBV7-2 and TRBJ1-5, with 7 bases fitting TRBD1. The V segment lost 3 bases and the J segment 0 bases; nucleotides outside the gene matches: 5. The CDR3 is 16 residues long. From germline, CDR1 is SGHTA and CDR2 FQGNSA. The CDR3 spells CASSLGTVDSNQPQHF. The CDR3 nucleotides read TGTGCCAGCAGCTTGGGGACAGTTGATAGCAATCAGCCCCAGCATTTT.

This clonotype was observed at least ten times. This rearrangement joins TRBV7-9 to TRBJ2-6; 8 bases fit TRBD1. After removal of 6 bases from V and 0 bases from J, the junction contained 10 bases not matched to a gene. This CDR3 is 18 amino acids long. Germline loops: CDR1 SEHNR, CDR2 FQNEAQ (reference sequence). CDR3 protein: CASRPGDRPFSGANVLTF. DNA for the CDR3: TGTGCCAGCAGACCCGGGGACAGGCCCTTCTCTGGGGCCAACGTCCTGACTTTC.

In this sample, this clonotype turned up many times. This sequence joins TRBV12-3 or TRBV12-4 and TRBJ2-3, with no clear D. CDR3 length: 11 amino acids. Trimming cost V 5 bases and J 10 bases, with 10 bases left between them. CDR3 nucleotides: TGTGCCAGCAGTCCCAGATTTGCGCAGTATTTT. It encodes CASSPRFAQYF.

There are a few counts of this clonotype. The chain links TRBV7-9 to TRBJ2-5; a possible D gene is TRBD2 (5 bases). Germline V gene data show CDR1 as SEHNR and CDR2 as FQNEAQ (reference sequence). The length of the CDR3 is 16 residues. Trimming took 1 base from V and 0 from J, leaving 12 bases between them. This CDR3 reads CASSLGTGAYQETQYF. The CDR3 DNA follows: TGTGCCAGCAGCTTAGGGACTGGCGCTTACCAAGAGACCCAGTACTTC.

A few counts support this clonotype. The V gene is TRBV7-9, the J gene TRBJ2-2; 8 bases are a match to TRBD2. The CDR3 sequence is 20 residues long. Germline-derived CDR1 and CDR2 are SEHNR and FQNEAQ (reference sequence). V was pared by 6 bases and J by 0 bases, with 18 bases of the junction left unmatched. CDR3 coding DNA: TGTGCCAGCAGTACAACCTCGCTTAGCGGGAAAAGCCCGAACACCGGGGAGCTGTTTTTT. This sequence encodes CASSTTSLSGKSPNTGELFF.

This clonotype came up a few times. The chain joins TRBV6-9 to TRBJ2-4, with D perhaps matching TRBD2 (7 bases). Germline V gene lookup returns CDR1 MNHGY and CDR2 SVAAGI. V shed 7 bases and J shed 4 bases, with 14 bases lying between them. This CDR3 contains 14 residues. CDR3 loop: CASTKKGGKNIQYF. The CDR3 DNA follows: TGTGCCAGCACCAAGAAGGGGGGGAAAAACATTCAGTACTTC.

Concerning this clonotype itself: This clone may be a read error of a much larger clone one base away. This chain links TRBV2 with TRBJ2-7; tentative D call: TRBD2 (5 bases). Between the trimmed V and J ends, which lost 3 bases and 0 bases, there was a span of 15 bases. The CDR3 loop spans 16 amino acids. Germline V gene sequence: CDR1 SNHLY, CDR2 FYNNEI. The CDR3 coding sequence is TGTGCCAGCAGTGATCTTCCTAGCCCGAGCTCCTACGAGCAGTACTTC. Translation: CASSDLPSPSSYEQYF.

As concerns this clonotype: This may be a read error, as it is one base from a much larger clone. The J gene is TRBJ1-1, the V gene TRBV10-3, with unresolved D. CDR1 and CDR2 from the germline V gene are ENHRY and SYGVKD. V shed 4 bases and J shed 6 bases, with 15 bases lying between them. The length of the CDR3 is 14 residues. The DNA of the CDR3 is TGTGCCATCAGTGTGAGAAAGGAGGACGCTGAAGCTTTCTTT. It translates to CAISVRKEDAEAFF.

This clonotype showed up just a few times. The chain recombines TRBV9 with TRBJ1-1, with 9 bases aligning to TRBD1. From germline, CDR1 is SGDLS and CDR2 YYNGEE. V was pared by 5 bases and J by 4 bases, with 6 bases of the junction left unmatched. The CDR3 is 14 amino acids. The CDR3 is CASRQGAGSTEAFF. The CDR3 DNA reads TGTGCCAGCAGACAGGGGGCAGGGAGCACTGAAGCTTTCTTT.

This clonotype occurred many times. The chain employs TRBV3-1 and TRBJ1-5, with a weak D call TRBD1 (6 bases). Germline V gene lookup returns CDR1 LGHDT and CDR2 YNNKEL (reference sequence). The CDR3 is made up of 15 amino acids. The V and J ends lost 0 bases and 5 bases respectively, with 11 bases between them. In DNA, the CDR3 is TGTGCCAGCAGCCAAGATTACAGGGCCGATCAGCCCCAGCATTTT. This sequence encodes CASSQDYRADQPQHF. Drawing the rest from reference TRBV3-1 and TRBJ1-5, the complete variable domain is DTAVSQTPKYLVTQMGNDKSIKCEQNLGHDTMYWYKQDSKKFLKIMFSYNNKELIINETVPNRFSPKSPDKAHLNLHINSLELGDSAVYFCASSQDYRADQPQHFGDGTRLSIL.

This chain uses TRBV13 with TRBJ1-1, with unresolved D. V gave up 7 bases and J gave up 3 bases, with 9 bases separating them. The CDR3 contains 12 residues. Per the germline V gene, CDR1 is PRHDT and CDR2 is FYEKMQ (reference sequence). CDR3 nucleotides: TGTGCCAGCACTGCCTGGGACACTGAAGCTTTCTTT. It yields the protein CASTAWDTEAFF.

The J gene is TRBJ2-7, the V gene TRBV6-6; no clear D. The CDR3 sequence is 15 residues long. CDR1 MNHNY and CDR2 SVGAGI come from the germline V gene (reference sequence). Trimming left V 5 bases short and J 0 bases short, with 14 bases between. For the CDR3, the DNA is TGTGCCAGCAGTCTTCGTGGTCATAGCTCCTACGAGCAGTACTTC. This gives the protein CASSLRGHSSYEQYF.

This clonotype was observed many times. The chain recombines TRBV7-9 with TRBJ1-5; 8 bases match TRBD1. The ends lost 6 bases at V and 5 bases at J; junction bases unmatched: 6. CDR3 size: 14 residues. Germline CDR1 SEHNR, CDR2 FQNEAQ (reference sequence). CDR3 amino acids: CASSWGQAHQPQHF. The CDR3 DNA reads TGTGCCAGCAGTTGGGGACAGGCGCATCAGCCCCAGCATTTT.

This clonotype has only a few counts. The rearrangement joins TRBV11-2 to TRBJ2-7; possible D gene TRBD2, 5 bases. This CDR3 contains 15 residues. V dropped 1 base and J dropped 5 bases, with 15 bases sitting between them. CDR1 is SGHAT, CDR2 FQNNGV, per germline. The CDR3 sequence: CASSLGLAAGDEQYF. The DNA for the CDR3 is TGTGCCAGCAGCTTAGGGCTAGCTGCTGGGGACGAGCAGTACTTC. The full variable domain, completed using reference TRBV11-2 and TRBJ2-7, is EAGVAQSPRYKIIEKRQSVAFWCNPISGHATLYWYQQILGQGPKLLIQFQNNGVVDDSQLPKDRFSAERLKGVDSTLKIQPAKLEDSAVYLCASSLGLAAGDEQYFGPGTRLTVT.

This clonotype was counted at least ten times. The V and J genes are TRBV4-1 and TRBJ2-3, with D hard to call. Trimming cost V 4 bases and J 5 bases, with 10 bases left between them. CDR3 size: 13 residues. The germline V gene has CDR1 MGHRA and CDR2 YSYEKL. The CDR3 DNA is TGCGCCAGCAGCCGCCTTCCCGAAGATACGCAGTATTTT. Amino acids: CASSRLPEDTQYF.

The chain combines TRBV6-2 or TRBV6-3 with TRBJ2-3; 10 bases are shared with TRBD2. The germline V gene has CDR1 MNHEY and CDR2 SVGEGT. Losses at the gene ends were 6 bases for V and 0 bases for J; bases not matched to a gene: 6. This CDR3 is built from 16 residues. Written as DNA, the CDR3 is TGTGCCAGCAGCGCCGGGACTAGCGCCAGCACAGATACGCAGTATTTT. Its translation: CASSAGTSASTDTQYF.

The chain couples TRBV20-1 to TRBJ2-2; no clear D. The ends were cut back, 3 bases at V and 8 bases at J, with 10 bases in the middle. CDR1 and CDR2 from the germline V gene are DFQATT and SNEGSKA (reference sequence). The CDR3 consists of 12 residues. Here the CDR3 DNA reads TGCAGTGCTAGGGTCGGCGTTGGGGAGCTGTTTTTT. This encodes CSARVGVGELFF.

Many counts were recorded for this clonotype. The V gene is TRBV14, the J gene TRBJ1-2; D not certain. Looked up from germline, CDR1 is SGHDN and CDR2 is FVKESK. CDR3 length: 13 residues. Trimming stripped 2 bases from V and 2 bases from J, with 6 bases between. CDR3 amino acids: CASSQTDNYGYTF. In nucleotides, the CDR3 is TGTGCCAGCAGCCAAACAGACAACTATGGCTACACCTTC.